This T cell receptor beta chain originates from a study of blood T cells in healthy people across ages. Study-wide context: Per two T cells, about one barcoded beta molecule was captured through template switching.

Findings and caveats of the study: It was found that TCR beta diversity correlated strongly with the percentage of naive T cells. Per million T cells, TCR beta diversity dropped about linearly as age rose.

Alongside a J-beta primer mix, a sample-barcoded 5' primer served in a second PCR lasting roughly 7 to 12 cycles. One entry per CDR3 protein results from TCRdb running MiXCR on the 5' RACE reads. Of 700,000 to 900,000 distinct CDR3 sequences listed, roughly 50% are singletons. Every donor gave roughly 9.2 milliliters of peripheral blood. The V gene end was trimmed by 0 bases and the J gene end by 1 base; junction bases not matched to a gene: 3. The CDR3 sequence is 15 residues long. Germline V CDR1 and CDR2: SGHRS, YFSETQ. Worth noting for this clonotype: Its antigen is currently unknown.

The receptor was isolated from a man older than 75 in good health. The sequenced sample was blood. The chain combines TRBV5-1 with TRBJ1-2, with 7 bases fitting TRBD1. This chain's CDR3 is CASSLGDSINYGYTF. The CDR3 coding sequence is TGCGCCAGCAGCTTGGGGGACAGTATTAACTATGGCTACACCTTC.